This is a list of T cell receptor beta chains from one sample in a study of T-cell memory formation after mild COVID-19. Each CDR3 protein gets one entry after TCRdb re-called the 5' RACE reads with MiXCR. The sample has approximately 580,000 distinct CDR3 sequences; about 20% are singletons. Sequenced input: PBMCs or a T cell subset sorted from them (not recorded which). These receptors all stem from an adult woman who had mild COVID-19 (a few samples of this study predate the infection). Cell type and time point are not known. CDR3s include the opening cysteine and the closing phenylalanine or tryptophan. The order of the fields is V gene, J gene, clone size, CDR3 protein. Size tells how often a clone was seen (once, few, many) or the class of an expanded clone, and some rows leave it out.

TRBV6-1	TRBJ2-2	.	CASSALAGAMNTGELFF
TRBV15	TRBJ2-7	once	CATSRTPGPDKDEQYF
TRBV12-3/TRBV12-4	TRBJ1-3	few	CASSLVATGNTIYF
TRBV6-1	TRBJ1-3	.	CASISSGNTIYF
TRBV20-1	TRBJ2-7	few	CSAPGTGIPYEQYF
TRBV6-1	TRBJ2-1	few	CASSEPLAGEHNEQFF
TRBV4-3	TRBJ2-1	.	CASSQEPGITYNEQFF
TRBV6-6	TRBJ2-3	.	CASSYRGGGDSDTQYF
TRBV4-1	TRBJ2-1	few	CASGSYGSESSYNEQFF
TRBV19	TRBJ2-7	many	CASSSRQGAYEQYF
TRBV6-1	TRBJ2-1	.	CASIPGLAGDNEQFF
TRBV7-9	TRBJ2-3	few	CASSSPGLAGVDTQYF
TRBV12-3/TRBV12-4	TRBJ2-7	.	CASSPQGRSYEQYF
TRBV2	TRBJ2-6	.	CASSDGLAGGSGANVLTF
TRBV7-9	TRBJ2-1	.	CASSPPFGSSYNEQFF
TRBV9	TRBJ2-1	.	CASSFGGGDYNEQFF
TRBV12-3/TRBV12-4	TRBJ2-3	many	CASSEAYTDTQYF
TRBV18	TRBJ2-7	few	CASSPPRDYEQYF
TRBV6-6	TRBJ2-3	few	CASSYSFGNTEPTDTQYF